The present T cell receptor beta chain was sequenced within a study of T cell responses to AZD1222 COVID-19 vaccine. At the level of the study: Investigators merged groups given second doses at roughly 4 or roughly 12 weeks.

J gave up 4 bases and V 3 bases, and 8 bases lay outside the gene matches. The CDR3 is 16 residues long. Germline lookup yields CDR1 LGHDT and CDR2 YNNKEL (reference sequence). For this clone: As yet, its antigen is unknown.

Study outcomes and limitations: Vaccine-related CD4 TCRs covered spike, predominating at 160-218 and 743-854. Most donors were white British and more were female, and clonal diversity was possibly underestimated.

Sequencing used immunoSEQ multiplex PCR; TCRdb keeps in-frame clones, though not all of them. Counted here are about 170,000 clones, 80% to 95% occurring once; the ten biggest clones make up 3.5% to 5%. The rearrangement links TRBV3-1 (or the pseudogene TRBV3-2) to TRBJ1-5, with TRBD1 matching over 8 bases. The clonotype originates from an adult in good health. Sequencing used peripheral blood, obtained on day 0 of AZD1222 vaccination. The CDR3 loop reads CASSQAGGFGNQPQHF. The CDR3 DNA reads as TGTGCCAGCAGCCAGGCAGGGGGCTTTGGGAATCAGCCCCAGCATTTT.